This T cell receptor (beta chain) was recovered during a study of T cells in localized non-small cell lung cancer. TCRdb's copy holds only in-frame clones and misses some; the assay was immunoSEQ multiplex PCR. The sample has roughly 58,000 clones, 81% seen once; the top ten hold 4.7%. This CDR3 is 13 amino acids long. CDR1 SGHTA and CDR2 FQGTGA come from the germline V gene. With 5 bases clipped from V and 4 bases from J, the junction kept 3 bases outside the gene matches. Details on this clone: The antigen remains undetermined.

Study-wide findings and caveats: The study linked higher blood T cell density to longer overall survival.

This clonotype was sampled from a man aged 40 to 70 with stage II lung adenocarcinoma. Source: PBMCs, taken before any cancer treatment. The J gene is TRBJ2-5, the V gene TRBV7-3; 8 positions match TRBD1. The CDR3 region has the DNA TGTGCCAGCAGCCCGGGACAGGCAGAGACCCAGTACTTC. As protein: CASSPGQAETQYF.